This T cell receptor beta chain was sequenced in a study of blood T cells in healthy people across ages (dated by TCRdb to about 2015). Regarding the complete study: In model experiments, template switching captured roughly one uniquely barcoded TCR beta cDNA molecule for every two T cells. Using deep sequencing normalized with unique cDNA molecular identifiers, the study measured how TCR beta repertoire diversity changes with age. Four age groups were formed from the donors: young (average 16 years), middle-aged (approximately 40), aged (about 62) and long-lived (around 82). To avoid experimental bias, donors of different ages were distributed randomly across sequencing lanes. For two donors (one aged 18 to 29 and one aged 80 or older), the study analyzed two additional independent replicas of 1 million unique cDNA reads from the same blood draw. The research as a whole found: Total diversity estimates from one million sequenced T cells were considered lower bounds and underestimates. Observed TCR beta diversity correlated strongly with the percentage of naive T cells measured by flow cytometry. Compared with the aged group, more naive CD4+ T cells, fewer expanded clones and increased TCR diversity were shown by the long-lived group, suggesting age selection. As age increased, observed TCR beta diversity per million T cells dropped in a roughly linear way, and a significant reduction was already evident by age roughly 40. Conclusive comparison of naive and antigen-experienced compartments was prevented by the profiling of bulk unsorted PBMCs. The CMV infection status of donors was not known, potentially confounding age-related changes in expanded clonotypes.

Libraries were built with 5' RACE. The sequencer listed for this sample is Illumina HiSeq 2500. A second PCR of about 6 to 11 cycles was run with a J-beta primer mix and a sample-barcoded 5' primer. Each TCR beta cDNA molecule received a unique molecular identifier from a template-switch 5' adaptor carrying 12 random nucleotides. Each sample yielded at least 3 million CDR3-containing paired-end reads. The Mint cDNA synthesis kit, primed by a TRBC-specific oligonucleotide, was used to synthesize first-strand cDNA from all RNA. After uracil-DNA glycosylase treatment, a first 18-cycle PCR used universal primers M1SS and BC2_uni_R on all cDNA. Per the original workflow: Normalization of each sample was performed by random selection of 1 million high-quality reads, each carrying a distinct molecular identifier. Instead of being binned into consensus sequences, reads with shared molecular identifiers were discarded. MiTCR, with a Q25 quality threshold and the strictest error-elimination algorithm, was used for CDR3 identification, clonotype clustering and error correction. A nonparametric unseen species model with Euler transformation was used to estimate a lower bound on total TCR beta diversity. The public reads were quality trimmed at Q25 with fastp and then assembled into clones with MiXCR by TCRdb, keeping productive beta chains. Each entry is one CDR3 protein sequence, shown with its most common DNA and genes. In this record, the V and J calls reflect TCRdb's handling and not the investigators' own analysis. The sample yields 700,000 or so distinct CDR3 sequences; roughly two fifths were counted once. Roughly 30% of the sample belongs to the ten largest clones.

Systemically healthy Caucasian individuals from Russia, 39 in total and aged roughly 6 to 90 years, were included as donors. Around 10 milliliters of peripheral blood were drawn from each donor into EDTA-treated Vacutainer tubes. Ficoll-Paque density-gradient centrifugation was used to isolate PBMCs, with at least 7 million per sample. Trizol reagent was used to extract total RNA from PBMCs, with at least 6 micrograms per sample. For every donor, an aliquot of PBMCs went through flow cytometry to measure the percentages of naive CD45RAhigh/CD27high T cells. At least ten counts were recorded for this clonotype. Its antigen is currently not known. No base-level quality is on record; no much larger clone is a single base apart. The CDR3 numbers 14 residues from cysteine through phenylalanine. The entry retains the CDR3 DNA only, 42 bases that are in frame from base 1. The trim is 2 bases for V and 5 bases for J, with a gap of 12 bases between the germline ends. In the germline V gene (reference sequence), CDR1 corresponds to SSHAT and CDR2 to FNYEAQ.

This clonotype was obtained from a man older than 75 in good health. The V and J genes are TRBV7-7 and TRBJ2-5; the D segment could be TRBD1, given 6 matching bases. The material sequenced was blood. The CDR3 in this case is CASSLSGEKETQYF. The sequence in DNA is TGTGCCAGCAGCTTATCAGGGGAGAAGGAGACCCAGTACTTC.